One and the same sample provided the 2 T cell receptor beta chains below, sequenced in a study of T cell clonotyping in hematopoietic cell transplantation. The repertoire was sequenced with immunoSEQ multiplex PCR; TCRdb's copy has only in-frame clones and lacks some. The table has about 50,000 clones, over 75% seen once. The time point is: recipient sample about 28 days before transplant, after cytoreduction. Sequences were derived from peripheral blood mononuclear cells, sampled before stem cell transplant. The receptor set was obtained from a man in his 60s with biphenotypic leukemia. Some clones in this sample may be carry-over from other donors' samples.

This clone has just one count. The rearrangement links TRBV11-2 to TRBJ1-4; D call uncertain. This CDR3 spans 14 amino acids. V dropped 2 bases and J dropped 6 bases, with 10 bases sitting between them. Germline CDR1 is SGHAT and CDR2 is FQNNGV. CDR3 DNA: TGTGCCAGCAGCTTAAACCCCAGGCATGAAAAACTGTTTTTT. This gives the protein CASSLNPRHEKLFF.

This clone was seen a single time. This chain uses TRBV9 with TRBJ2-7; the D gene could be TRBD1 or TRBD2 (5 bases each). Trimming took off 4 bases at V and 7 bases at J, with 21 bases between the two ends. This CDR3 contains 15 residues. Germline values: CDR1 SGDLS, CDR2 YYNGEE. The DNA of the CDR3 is TGTGCCAGCAGCTATACCGGGACGGCCTCGGAGGAGCAGTACTTC. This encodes CASSYTGTASEEQYF.